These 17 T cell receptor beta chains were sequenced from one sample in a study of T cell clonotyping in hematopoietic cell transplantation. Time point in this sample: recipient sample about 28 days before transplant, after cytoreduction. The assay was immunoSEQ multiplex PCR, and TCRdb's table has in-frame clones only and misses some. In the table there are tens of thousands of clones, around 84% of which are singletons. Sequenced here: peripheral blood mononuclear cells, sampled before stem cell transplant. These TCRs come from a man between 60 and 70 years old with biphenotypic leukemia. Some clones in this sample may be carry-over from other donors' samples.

In DNA, the CDR3 is TGTGCCAGCAGCTTAGGACAGGACACTGGAAACACCATATATTTT. Encoded protein: CASSLGQDTGNTIYF. The chain recombines TRBV7-2 with TRBJ1-3; possibly TRBD1 for D (6 bases). Germline CDR1 and CDR2: SGHTA and FQGNSA. The CDR3 has 15 amino acids. With 1 base removed from V and 2 bases from J, the gap between germline ends came to 9 bases.

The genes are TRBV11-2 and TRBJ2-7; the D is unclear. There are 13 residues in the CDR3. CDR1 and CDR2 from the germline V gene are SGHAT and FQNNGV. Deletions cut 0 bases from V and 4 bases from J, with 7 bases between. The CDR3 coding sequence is TGTGCCAGCAGCTTAGATCCTCTTTACGAGCAGTACTTC. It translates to CASSLDPLYEQYF.

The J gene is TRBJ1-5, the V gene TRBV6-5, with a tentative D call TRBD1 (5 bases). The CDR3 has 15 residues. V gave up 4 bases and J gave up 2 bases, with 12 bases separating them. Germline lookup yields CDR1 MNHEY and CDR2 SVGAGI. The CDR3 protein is CASSSRGLGNQPQHF. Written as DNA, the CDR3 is TGTGCCAGCAGTTCAAGGGGTTTAGGCAATCAGCCCCAGCATTTT.

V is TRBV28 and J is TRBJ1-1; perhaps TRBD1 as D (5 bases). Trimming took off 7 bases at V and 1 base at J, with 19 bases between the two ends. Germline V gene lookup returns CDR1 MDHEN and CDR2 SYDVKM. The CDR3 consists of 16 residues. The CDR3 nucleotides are TGTGCCAGCATTAGTATGGAACCCGGGGGGAACACTGAAGCTTTCTTT. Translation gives CASISMEPGGNTEAFF.

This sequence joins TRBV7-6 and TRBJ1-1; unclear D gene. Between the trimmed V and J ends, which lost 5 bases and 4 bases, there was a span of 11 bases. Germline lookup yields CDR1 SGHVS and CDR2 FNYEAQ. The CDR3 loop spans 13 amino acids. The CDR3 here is CASSVNQGTEAFF. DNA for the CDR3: TGTGCCAGCAGCGTAAATCAAGGCACTGAAGCTTTCTTT.

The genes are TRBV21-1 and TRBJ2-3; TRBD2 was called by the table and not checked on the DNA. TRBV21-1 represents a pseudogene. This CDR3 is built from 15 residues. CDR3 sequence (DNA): TGTGCCAGCAGACAGCGGGAGGGCCAAGCAGATACGCAGTATTTT. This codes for CASRQREGQADTQYF.

CDR3 loop: CASSIGAAGNTEAFF. The CDR3, as DNA: TGTGCCAGCAGCATTGGGGCAGCAGGGAACACTGAAGCTTTCTTT. The chain recombines TRBV5-4 with TRBJ1-1, with D possibly matching TRBD1 (5 bases). CDR1 and CDR2 from the germline V gene are SGHNT and YYREEE (reference sequence). The CDR3 is 15 residues long. Trimming cost V 4 bases and J 1 base, with 14 bases left between them.

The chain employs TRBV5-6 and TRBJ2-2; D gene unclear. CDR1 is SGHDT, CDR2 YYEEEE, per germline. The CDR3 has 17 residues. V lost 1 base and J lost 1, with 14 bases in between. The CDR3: CASSLRFLGLNTGELFF. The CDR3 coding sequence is TGTGCCAGCAGCTTGCGATTTCTGGGCTTGAACACCGGGGAGCTGTTTTTT.

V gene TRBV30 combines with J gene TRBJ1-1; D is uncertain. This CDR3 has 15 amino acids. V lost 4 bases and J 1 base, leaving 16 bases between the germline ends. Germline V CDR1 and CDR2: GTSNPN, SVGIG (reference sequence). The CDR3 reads CAWTAGEWGNTEAFF. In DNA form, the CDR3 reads TGTGCCTGGACCGCCGGGGAGTGGGGGAACACTGAAGCTTTCTTT.

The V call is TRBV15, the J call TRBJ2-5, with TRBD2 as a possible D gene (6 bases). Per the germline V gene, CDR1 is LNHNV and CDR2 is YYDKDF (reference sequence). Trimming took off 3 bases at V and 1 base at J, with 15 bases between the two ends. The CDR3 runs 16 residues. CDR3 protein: CATSRSSSGFQETQYF. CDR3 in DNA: TGTGCCACCAGCAGGTCTTCAAGCGGGTTCCAAGAGACCCAGTACTTC.

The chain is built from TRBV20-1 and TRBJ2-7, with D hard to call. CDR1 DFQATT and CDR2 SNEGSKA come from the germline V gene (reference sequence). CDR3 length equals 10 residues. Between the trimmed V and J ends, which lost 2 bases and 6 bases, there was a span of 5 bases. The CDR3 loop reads CSARRLEQYF. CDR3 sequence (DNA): TGCAGTGCTAGACGGCTCGAGCAGTACTTC.

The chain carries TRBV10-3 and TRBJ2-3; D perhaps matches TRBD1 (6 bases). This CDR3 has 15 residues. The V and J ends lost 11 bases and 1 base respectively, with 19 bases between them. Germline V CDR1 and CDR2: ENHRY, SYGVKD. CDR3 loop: CASEGQVRGTDTQYF. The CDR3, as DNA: TGTGCCTCAGAGGGACAAGTCCGGGGCACAGATACGCAGTATTTT.

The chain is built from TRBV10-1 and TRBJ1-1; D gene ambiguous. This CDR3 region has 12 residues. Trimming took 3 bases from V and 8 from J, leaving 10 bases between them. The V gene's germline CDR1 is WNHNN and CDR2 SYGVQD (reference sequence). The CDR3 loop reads CASSDPWSEAFF. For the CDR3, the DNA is TGCGCCAGCAGTGACCCGTGGTCCGAAGCTTTCTTT.

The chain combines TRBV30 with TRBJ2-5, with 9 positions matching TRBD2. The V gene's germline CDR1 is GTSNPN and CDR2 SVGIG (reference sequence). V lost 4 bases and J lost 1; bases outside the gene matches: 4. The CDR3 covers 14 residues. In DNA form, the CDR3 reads TGTGCCTGGATCCAGGGACTAGCCCAAGAGACCCAGTACTTC. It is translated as CAWIQGLAQETQYF.

The CDR3 DNA reads TGCGCCAGCAGCCAATTCCTGAATCGTCGCGGCTCTGGAAACACCATATATTTT. This encodes CASSQFLNRRGSGNTIYF. The chain is built from TRBV4-1 and TRBJ1-3; no definite D call. The germline gives CDR1 MGHRA, CDR2 YSYEKL. V gave up 2 bases and J gave up 0 bases, with 17 bases separating them. The CDR3 runs to 18 residues.

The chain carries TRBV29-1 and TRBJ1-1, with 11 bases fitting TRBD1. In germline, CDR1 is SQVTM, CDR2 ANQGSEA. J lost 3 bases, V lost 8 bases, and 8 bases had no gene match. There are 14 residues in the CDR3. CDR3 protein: CSSRTGGADTEAFF. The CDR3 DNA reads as TGCAGCTCCCGGACAGGGGGCGCGGACACTGAAGCTTTCTTT. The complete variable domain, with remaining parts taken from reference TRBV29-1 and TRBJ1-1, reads SAVISQKPSRDICQRGTSLTIQCQVDSQVTMMFWYRQQPGQSLTLIATANQGSEATYESGFVIDKFPISRPNLTFSTLTVSNMSPEDSSIYLCSSRTGGADTEAFFGQGTRLTVV.

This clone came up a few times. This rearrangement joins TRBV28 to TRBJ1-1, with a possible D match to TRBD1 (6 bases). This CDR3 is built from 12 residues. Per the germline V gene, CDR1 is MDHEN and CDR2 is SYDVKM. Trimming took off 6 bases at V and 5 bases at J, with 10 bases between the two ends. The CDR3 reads CASRQGGTEAFF. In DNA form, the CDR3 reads TGTGCCAGCAGACAGGGAGGGACTGAAGCTTTCTTT.